This TCR beta chain originates from a study of blood T cells in healthy people across ages. As for the study in general: The capture of about one barcoded beta molecule per two T cells was achieved by template switching.

Whole-study results and caveats: Without sorted subsets, naive and antigen-experienced compartments could not be conclusively compared.

Concerning this clonotype: Antigen: not known.

It was 8 to 10 milliliters of peripheral blood that were drawn from each donor. The CDR3 has 15 amino acids. Per the germline V gene, CDR1 is MGHRA and CDR2 is YSYEKL. Together with a sample-barcoded 5' primer, a J-beta primer mix was included in a second PCR lasting about 7 to 11 cycles. In TCRdb, the 5' RACE reads were re-called with MiXCR into one record per CDR3 protein. The table shows roughly 730,000 distinct CDR3 sequences, with about 61% occurring only once. The receptor was derived from a man aged 35 to 55 in good health. V usage is TRBV4-1 and J usage is TRBJ2-5, with D hard to call. The better agreement between TRBJ2-7 and the DNA end casts doubt on the J call. The sample was blood. The CDR3 sequence is CASSQVMPIPYEQYF. The CDR3 DNA sequence: TGCGCCAGCAGCCAAGTGATGCCTATTCCCTACGAGCAGTACTTC.